This T cell receptor beta chain was captured by sequencing in a study of PD-1 blockade in classical Hodgkin lymphoma. The study's findings and limits: Reports indicated that newly diagnosed patients had lower baseline TCR diversity than healthy donors did. Undefined causes, possibly disease activity or prior therapy, underlie the repertoire differences.

Stated time point: newly diagnosed, previously untreated cHL patient sample. Researchers used magnetic negative selection to pull out pure CD4+ T cells from thawed PBMCs. Comparison relied on PBMCs that came from newly diagnosed, untreated classical Hodgkin lymphoma. As regards this clone: No antigen is known for it.

The protocol was immunoSEQ multiplex PCR, while the TCRdb copy is restricted to in-frame clones and leaves out a portion. Seen here are approximately 27,000 clones, around 92% observed once, and the top ten hold 0.35%. Germline assignment: CDR1 LNHDA and CDR2 SQIVND (reference sequence). V was pared by 5 bases and J by 1 base, with 4 bases of the junction left unmatched. This CDR3 has 15 amino acids. This sequence joins TRBV19 and TRBJ2-7; 11 bases agree with TRBD2. The sequence was collected from a human donor with classical Hodgkin lymphoma. Sequenced input: CD4+ T cells from blood. CDR3 coding DNA: TGTGCCAGTAGTGCCCGACTAGCGGGGTCCTACGAGCAGTACTTC. This translates into CASSARLAGSYEQYF.